Following are 15 T cell receptor beta chains from one sample sequenced in a study of T cell responses to AZD1222 COVID-19 vaccine (dated by TCRdb to the early 2020s). This sample's time point label indicates: about 28 days (+/-7) after the second vaccine dose. Library preparation used the immunoSEQ multiplex PCR assay. Not all clones reach the TCRdb copy of this immuneACCESS table, which keeps in-frame sequences only. Checked studies attribute under half of the gap to unresolved V genes and leave the rest unexplained. The sample has 75,000 or so clones on record, approximately 89% of them singletons. Approximately 30% of the sample rests with the top ten. The sequenced sample was peripheral blood, obtained 28 days after the second AZD1222 dose. These receptors were collected from an adult who received the AZD1222 COVID-19 vaccine.

The genes are TRBV7-9 and TRBJ2-7, with a possible D match to TRBD1 (6 bases). The germline V and J ends were trimmed by 1 base and 6 bases, with 13 bases remaining between them. This CDR3 contains 14 residues. Looked up from germline, CDR1 is SEHNR and CDR2 is FQNEAQ (reference sequence). CDR3 region: CASSLGGGVVEQYF. CDR3 coding DNA: TGTGCCAGCAGCTTAGGAGGGGGAGTGGTCGAGCAGTACTTC.

The V gene is TRBV28, the J gene TRBJ2-4; a possible D gene is TRBD2 (6 bases). V shed 3 bases and J shed 0 bases, with 9 bases lying between them. Germline lookup yields CDR1 MDHEN and CDR2 SYDVKM. This CDR3 has 15 amino acids. The CDR3 DNA reads TGTGCCAGCAGTTTGAGGGGACTAGCCAAAAACATTCAGTACTTC. Protein: CASSLRGLAKNIQYF.

The rearrangement uses TRBV2 and TRBJ1-2, with D possibly matching TRBD1 (5 bases). The CDR3 contains 14 residues. V was pared by 0 bases and J by 7 bases, with 12 bases between. Germline lookup yields CDR1 SNHLY and CDR2 FYNNEI. As DNA, the CDR3 is TGTGCCAGCAGTGAAGCCGTACAGGCTGGTGGCTACACCTTC. The encoded protein is CASSEAVQAGGYTF.

This chain connects TRBV19 to TRBJ2-5; 8 bases fit TRBD2. The V and J ends lost 3 bases and 2 bases, in that order; junction bases with no gene match: 5. The germline gives CDR1 LNHDA, CDR2 SQIVND (reference sequence). This CDR3 region has 15 residues. As DNA, the CDR3 is TGTGCCAGTAGTATCGTCGGGGGGGAGCAAGAGACCCAGTACTTC. Its translation: CASSIVGGEQETQYF.

CDR3: CAGKTGGTTNEKLFF. CDR3 nucleotide sequence: TGTGCCGGAAAGACAGGGGGCACAACTAATGAAAAACTGTTTTTT. The rearrangement joins TRBV2 to TRBJ1-4, with TRBD1 matching 10 bases. Unmatched junction bases numbered 6, after V lost 11 bases and J lost 0 bases. The germline CDR1 and CDR2 sequences are SNHLY and FYNNEI. CDR3 length: 15 residues.

The chain is built from TRBV7-9 and TRBJ2-2, with 9 positions matching TRBD1. In germline, CDR1 is SEHNR, CDR2 FQNEAQ (reference sequence). This CDR3 comprises 17 residues. Germline trimming cut 6 bases from V and 3 bases from J; bases unmatched to any gene: 11. This CDR3 is CASRLEPGTGYTGELFF. The CDR3 DNA sequence: TGTGCCAGCAGACTAGAGCCCGGGACAGGGTACACCGGGGAGCTGTTTTTT.

The chain recombines TRBV5-4 with TRBJ1-2; 9 bases line up with TRBD1. This CDR3 comprises 14 residues. The V gene's germline CDR1 is SGHNT and CDR2 YYREEE (reference sequence). J lost 6 bases, V lost 1 base, and 4 bases had no gene match. In DNA form, the CDR3 reads TGTGCCAGCAGCTTGAACAGGGGGCGTGATGGCTACACCTTC. Amino acids: CASSLNRGRDGYTF.

The chain combines TRBV5-6 with TRBJ1-3; 8 bases align to TRBD1. CDR3 length: 16 amino acids. Germline CDR1 and CDR2: SGHDT and YYEEEE. J gave up 5 bases and V 0 bases, and 7 bases lay outside the gene matches. Here the CDR3 reads CASSLGGQVRRNTIYF. The CDR3 DNA reads TGTGCCAGCAGCTTGGGGGGACAGGTTCGGAGAAACACCATATATTTT.

The chain has TRBV7-2 and TRBJ2-3; D unresolved. CDR1 is SGHTA and CDR2 is FQGNSA in the germline V gene. The CDR3 extends over 13 amino acids. V lost 2 bases and J 4 bases, leaving 7 bases between the germline ends. DNA for the CDR3: TGTGCCAGCAGCTTACAAGCGTCAGATACGCAGTATTTT. Its translation is CASSLQASDTQYF.

J is TRBJ1-5 and V is TRBV19; 9 positions match TRBD1. This CDR3 comprises 14 residues. V lost 10 bases to trimming and J lost 6 bases; unmatched junction nucleotides: 10. Per the germline V gene, CDR1 is LNHDA and CDR2 is SQIVND (reference sequence). This CDR3 reads CATQGTGRAQPQHF. DNA for the CDR3: TGTGCCACCCAAGGGACAGGGAGAGCTCAGCCCCAGCATTTT.

V usage is TRBV10-3 and J usage is TRBJ1-2, with 7 bases lining up with TRBD1. J was trimmed by 8 bases and V by 0 bases; bases with no gene match: 6. Germline lookup yields CDR1 ENHRY and CDR2 SYGVKD. The CDR3 covers 14 residues. CDR3 residues: CAISESNRGRGYTF. In DNA form, the CDR3 reads TGTGCCATCAGTGAGTCGAACAGGGGTAGGGGCTACACCTTC.

V usage is TRBV2 and J usage is TRBJ1-5; D perhaps matches TRBD1 (5 bases). V lost 3 bases and J lost 7, with 16 bases in between. The CDR3 spans 15 residues. Germline loops: CDR1 SNHLY, CDR2 FYNNEI. The CDR3 loop is CASSDWGTGTQPQHF. The CDR3 nucleotides are TGTGCCAGCAGTGATTGGGGCACGGGGACCCAGCCCCAGCATTTT.

This chain connects TRBV10-3 to TRBJ2-3; TRBD2 matches 7 bases. Trimming removed 6 bases from V and 6 bases from J; junction bases left unmatched: 9. Germline CDR1 is ENHRY and CDR2 is SYGVKD. This CDR3 contains 14 residues. Written as DNA, the CDR3 is TGTGCCATCAGCCGGGACTACGTCTATGATACGCAGTATTTT. It translates to CAISRDYVYDTQYF.

Only one count was recorded for this clone. The chain links TRBV25-1 to TRBJ2-7; 7 bases agree with TRBD2. The CDR3 totals 14 residues. The V gene end was trimmed by 1 base and the J gene end by 5 bases; junction bases not matched to a gene: 5. The V gene's germline CDR1 is MGHDK and CDR2 SYGVNS. The CDR3 here is CASSELGGSDEQYF. The CDR3 DNA follows: TGTGCCAGCAGTGAATTGGGCGGGAGTGACGAGCAGTACTTC.

V is TRBV6-5 and J is TRBJ2-1, with a tentative D call TRBD2 (5 bases). The CDR3 loop spans 14 amino acids. The germline CDR1 and CDR2 sequences are MNHEY and SVGAGI. Trimming removed 7 bases from V and 7 bases from J, with 17 bases in between. CDR3 bases: TGTGCCAGCAAGGGAGTGTCTTGGGAGAATGAGCAGTTCTTC. Translated: CASKGVSWENEQFF.